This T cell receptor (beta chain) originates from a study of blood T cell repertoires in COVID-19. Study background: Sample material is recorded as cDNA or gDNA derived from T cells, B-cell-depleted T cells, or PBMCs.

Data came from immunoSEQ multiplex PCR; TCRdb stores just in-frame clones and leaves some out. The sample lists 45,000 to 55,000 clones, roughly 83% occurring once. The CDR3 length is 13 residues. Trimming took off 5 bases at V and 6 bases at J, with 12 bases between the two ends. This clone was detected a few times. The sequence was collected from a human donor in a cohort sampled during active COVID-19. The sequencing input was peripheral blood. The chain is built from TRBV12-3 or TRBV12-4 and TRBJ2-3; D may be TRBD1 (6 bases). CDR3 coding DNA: TGTGCCAGCAGTCCCAGGGGTTGGGATACGCAGTATTTT. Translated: CASSPRGWDTQYF.